This T cell receptor (beta chain) was documented in a study of control samples from healthy donors and cancer patients (TCRdb year 2020). Library preparation was by the immunoSEQ multiplex PCR assay. TCRdb took over this immuneACCESS table, retaining in-frame rearrangements with V and J assigned. Such tables are incomplete; in checked studies, under half of the missing clones stem from an unresolved V gene, and the remainder is unexplained. This sample lists tens of thousands of clones; around nine tenths were detected once. The ten largest account for roughly 6% of the sample. Concerning this clone itself: This receptor's antigen is unknown. Nothing much larger sits one base from this clone, and base qualities are not available.

The CDR1 and CDR2 encoded by the germline V gene are SGHRS and YFSETQ. V and J lose 0 bases and 1 base, and a span of 7 bases separates them. The cysteine opens and the phenylalanine closes a CDR3 of 14 amino acids. Of all the DNA, just the CDR3 is kept, 42 bases in frame from base 1. The sample taken for sequencing was PBMCs. This clonotype was obtained from a man between 60 and 70 years old with colorectal cancer. Recombination joined TRBV5-1 with TRBJ1-1; no D gene call is confident. CDR3 loop: CASSLGPSNTEAFF. Here is the DNA: TGCGCCAGCAGCTTGGGGCCGTCGAACACTGAAGCTTTCTTT. This CDR3, with the reference TRBV5-1 and TRBJ1-1 proteins standing in past its ends, gives the full variable domain KAGVTQTPRYLIKTRGQQVTLSCSPISGHRSVSWYQQTPGQGLQFLFEYFSETQRNKGNFPGRFSGRQFSNSRSEMNVSTLELGDSALYLCASSLGPSNTEAFFGQGTRLTVV.